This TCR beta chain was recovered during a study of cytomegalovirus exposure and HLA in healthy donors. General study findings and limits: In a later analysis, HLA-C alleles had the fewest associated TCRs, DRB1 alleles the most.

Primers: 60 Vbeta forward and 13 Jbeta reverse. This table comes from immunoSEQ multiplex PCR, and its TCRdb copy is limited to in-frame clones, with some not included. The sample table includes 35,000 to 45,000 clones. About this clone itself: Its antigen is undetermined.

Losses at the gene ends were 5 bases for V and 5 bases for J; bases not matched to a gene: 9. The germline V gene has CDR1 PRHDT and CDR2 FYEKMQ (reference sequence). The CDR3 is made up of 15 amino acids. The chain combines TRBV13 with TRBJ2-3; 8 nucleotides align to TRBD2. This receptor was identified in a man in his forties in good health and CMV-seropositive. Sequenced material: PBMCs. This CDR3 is CASSPGGLAGDTQYF. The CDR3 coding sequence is TGTGCCAGCAGCCCCGGTGGGCTAGCGGGAGATACGCAGTATTTT.